This T cell receptor beta chain was identified during a study of CD8 T cells in Susac syndrome. An amount of RNA that ranged from roughly 0.5 to 1 ug was reverse transcribed with random hexamers. Amplification of TCR beta CDR3 spanned 54 Vbeta and 13 Jbeta via immunoSEQ multiplex PCR. Each CDR3 protein gets one entry after TCRdb re-called the immunoSEQ multiplex PCR reads with MiXCR. The sample has some 180,000 distinct CDR3 sequences; approximately 94% are singletons. This clonotype was observed once. The controls, all healthy donors, were matched for age and sex. Through negative isolation, CD4+ and CD8+ T cells were obtained, while TEMRA cells were enriched using FACS. Sequenced sample: CD4+ T cells from PBMCs. This TCR was recovered from a human donor in good health.

The CDR3 region is CASSSVARKTGELFF. In DNA form, the CDR3 reads TGTGCCAGCAGCTCAGTAGCCAGAAAAACCGGGGAGCTGTTTTTT. The chain joins TRBV9 to TRBJ2-2; D is unresolved. V dropped 4 bases and J dropped 5 bases, with 15 bases sitting between them. Germline V gene lookup returns CDR1 SGDLS and CDR2 YYNGEE. This CDR3 region has 15 residues.